This paragraph reports one T cell receptor beta chain. The CDR3 spans 16 residues. The ends were cut back, 0 bases at V and 0 bases at J, with 10 bases in the middle. The germline gives CDR1 LNHDA, CDR2 SQIVND (reference sequence). Followed longitudinally, the Seattle patients had been enrolled during active infection. This sample stems from a study of blood T cell repertoires in COVID-19. About the research overall: Sources were T cells, B-cell-depleted T cells, or PBMCs; the material itself was cDNA or gDNA.

Assay used: immunoSEQ multiplex PCR; TCRdb lists only in-frame clones, some missing. The sample includes fewer than 250,000 clones, 84% of them seen just once. The chain uses TRBV19 and TRBJ2-3; tentatively, D is TRBD1 (5 bases). The specimen was peripheral blood. The TCR sequence derives from a woman older than 75 with COVID-19, enrolled during active disease. DNA for the CDR3: TGTGCCAGTAGTATAGAAGGGGTCGTTAGCACAGATACGCAGTATTTT. Its protein product is CASSIEGVVSTDTQYF. Looking up the rest from reference TRBV19 and TRBJ2-3 gives the full variable domain: DGGITQSPKYLFRKEGQNVTLSCEQNLNHDAMYWYRQDPGQGLRLIYYSQIVNDFQKGDIAEGYSVSREKKESFPLTVTSAQKNPTAFYLCASSIEGVVSTDTQYFGPGTRLTVL.